This passage covers 17 T cell receptor beta chains from one sample sequenced in a study of graft-versus-host responses after intestinal transplantation (dated by TCRdb to the early 2020s). In light of the paper, this sample's time point label describes: cells obtained before transplantation from donor or recipient. Mixed lymphocyte reactions plated some 200,000 CFSE-labeled pre-transplant responders with some 200,000 irradiated violet-dye-labeled stimulators and were cultured for 6 days. The library was generated by the immunoSEQ multiplex PCR assay. Sourced from immuneACCESS, this table was stored by TCRdb with only in-frame sequences that have V and J called. A share of the clones is absent; for the studies checked, an unresolved V gene accounts for under half, and the remainder has no known explanation. The table for this sample lists about 15,000 clones; around 33% of them were counted only once. The ten largest account for roughly 2% of the sample.

Sequencing used alloreactive CD8+ T cells from a mixed lymphocyte reaction culture, obtained before intestinal transplant. What this sample's cell subset or site label stands for: CFSE-low proliferating T cells sorted from roughly six-day pre-transplant mixed lymphocyte reaction (GvH or HvG direction). The source is a human patient who received an intestinal transplant.

This clone is categorized as medium-sized. The chain uses TRBV21-1 and TRBJ2-7; the D call TRBD2 from the table was never checked on the DNA. TRBV21-1 is termed a pseudogene. The CDR3 is 15 amino acids. The CDR3: CASSPYSRSSYEQYF. The CDR3 nucleotides are TGTGCCAGCAGTCCATACTCAAGGAGCTCCTACGAGCAGTACTTC.

This clone counts as medium-sized. The sample holds other DNA sequences that translate to the same CDR3. The J gene is TRBJ2-1, the V gene TRBV4-3; a possible D gene is TRBD1 (6 bases). V gave up 0 bases and J gave up 2 bases, with 8 bases separating them. CDR1 LGHNA and CDR2 YSLEER come from the germline V gene. The CDR3 runs 15 residues. In DNA form, the CDR3 reads TGCGCCAGCAGCCAAGATGGGACAACCTACAATGAGCAGTTCTTC. Protein: CASSQDGTTYNEQFF.

Within the sample, this clone is medium-sized. This chain joins TRBV28 and TRBJ2-1; 13 nucleotides align to TRBD2. CDR3 length equals 15 residues. Germline assignment: CDR1 MDHEN and CDR2 SYDVKM. The ends lost 5 bases at V and 8 bases at J; junction bases unmatched: 6. The CDR3 loop reads CASSPRLAGGDEQFF. In DNA form, the CDR3 reads TGTGCCAGCAGTCCCCGACTAGCGGGGGGCGATGAGCAGTTCTTC.

V usage is TRBV7-9 and J usage is TRBJ2-1; TRBD1 is a possible D gene (5 bases). Germline assignment: CDR1 SEHNR and CDR2 FQNEAQ (reference sequence). The CDR3 loop spans 15 amino acids. Trimming removed 5 bases from V and 4 bases from J, with 15 bases in between. The CDR3 bases are TGTGCCAGCAGCCCGCCCCAACAGGAGTACAATGAGCAGTTCTTC. Translated, it gives CASSPPQQEYNEQFF.

This clone was seen a handful of times. The rearrangement uses TRBV7-6 and TRBJ2-7; 10 nucleotides match TRBD1. The V gene's germline CDR1 is SGHVS and CDR2 FNYEAQ. The CDR3 covers 17 residues. Losses at the gene ends were 1 base for V and 3 bases for J; bases not matched to a gene: 9. The CDR3 DNA reads TGTGCCAGCAGCTTAGAGGTCCCGGGACAGGGGCTCTACGAGCAGTACTTC. Translation gives CASSLEVPGQGLYEQYF.

This clone was counted only a few times. V gene TRBV27 combines with J gene TRBJ1-5; D is ambiguous. Per the germline V gene, CDR1 is MNHEY and CDR2 is SMNVEV (reference sequence). The germline V and J ends were trimmed by 6 bases and 2 bases, with 14 bases remaining between them. This CDR3 has 15 residues. The CDR3 spells CASSKSFEGNQPQHF. The CDR3 nucleotides are TGTGCCAGCAGCAAATCCTTCGAGGGCAATCAGCCCCAGCATTTT.

Only a few counts were recorded for this clone. The V call is TRBV4-1, the J call TRBJ1-1, with D perhaps matching TRBD1 (5 bases). In germline, CDR1 is MGHRA, CDR2 YSYEKL. V gave up 0 bases and J gave up 11 bases, with 7 bases separating them. There are 11 residues in the CDR3. CDR3 sequence reads: CASSQEGGAFF. The CDR3 DNA is TGCGCCAGCAGCCAAGAGGGGGGTGCTTTCTTT.

This clone was found a few times. The chain carries TRBV7-2 and TRBJ2-1; 7 nucleotides agree with TRBD2. Germline V CDR1 and CDR2: SGHTA, FQGNSA. The J segment lost 2 bases and the V segment lost 4 bases, leaving 8 bases of the junction unmatched. CDR3 size: 16 residues. The CDR3 region is CASSSLTGGAYNEQFF. The DNA for the CDR3 is TGTGCCAGCAGCTCCCTCACGGGGGGTGCCTACAATGAGCAGTTCTTC. The whole variable domain, filled in from reference TRBV7-2 and TRBJ2-1, reads GAGVSQSPSNKVTEKGKDVELRCDPISGHTALYWYRQSLGQGLEFLIYFQGNSAPDKSGLPSDRFSAERTGGSVSTLTIQRTQQEDSAVYLCASSSLTGGAYNEQFFGPGTRLTVL.

This rearrangement joins TRBV11-3 to TRBJ2-7, with 9 bases lining up with TRBD1. Per germline, CDR1 SGHNT and CDR2 YENEEA. This CDR3 is built from 14 residues. V trimming: 3 bases; J trimming: 6 bases; junction bases outside the gene matches: 6. This CDR3 is CASSFWGQGGEQYF. CDR3 in DNA: TGTGCCAGCAGCTTCTGGGGACAGGGCGGCGAGCAGTACTTC.

This clone was counted only a few times. The J gene is TRBJ1-6, the V gene TRBV2; no firm D call. Germline V gene lookup returns CDR1 SNHLY and CDR2 FYNNEI. The CDR3 extends over 15 amino acids. Trimming stripped 4 bases from V and 6 bases from J, with 13 bases between. CDR3 bases: TGTGCCAGCAGTGCCGGGTCGGGGATTAATTCACCCCTCCACTTT. Its protein product is CASSAGSGINSPLHF.

This clone was picked up a small number of times. This chain connects TRBV7-9 to TRBJ2-7; 7 positions agree with TRBD1. This CDR3 comprises 14 residues. Looked up from germline, CDR1 is SEHNR and CDR2 is FQNEAQ (reference sequence). V lost 5 bases to trimming and J lost 6 bases; unmatched junction nucleotides: 10. The CDR3: CASSPLTGIGEQYF. The CDR3 DNA is TGTGCCAGCAGCCCCTTGACAGGGATCGGCGAGCAGTACTTC. The full variable domain, rest sourced from reference TRBV7-9 and TRBJ2-7, is DTGVSQNPRHKITKRGQNVTFRCDPISEHNRLYWYRQTLGQGPEFLTYFQNEAQLEKSRLLSDRFSAERPKGSFSTLEIQRTEQGDSAMYLCASSPLTGIGEQYFGPGTRLTVT.

The J gene is TRBJ1-2, the V gene TRBV4-3, with D maybe TRBD1 (6 bases). This CDR3 comprises 16 residues. Per the germline V gene, CDR1 is LGHNA and CDR2 is YSLEER. The V end lost 0 bases, the J end lost 7 bases, and 18 bases lay between the germline ends. CDR3 region: CASSQDRNEQGGGYTF. DNA for the CDR3: TGCGCCAGCAGCCAAGATCGAAACGAACAGGGCGGTGGCTACACCTTC.

This clone appeared a few times. J is TRBJ2-5 and V is TRBV11-2; 10 nucleotides line up with TRBD1. V dropped 5 bases and J dropped 7; count of bases not matched to a gene: 22. The CDR3 totals 19 residues. The germline V gene has CDR1 SGHAT and CDR2 FQNNGV. For the CDR3, the DNA is TGTGCCAGCAGCACCGGTACCGCGGGACAGGGGTTTACTAAGGTGACCCAGTACTTC. It specifies CASSTGTAGQGFTKVTQYF.

The chain joins TRBV10-2 to TRBJ2-7; a possible D gene is TRBD1 (5 bases). The CDR3 length is 12 residues. Trimming took off 8 bases at V and 5 bases at J, with 13 bases between the two ends. Looked up from germline, CDR1 is WSHSY and CDR2 is SAAADI. CDR3 bases: TGCGCCAGCTCTTCGAAGGGGAACGAGCAGTACTTC. Translated, it gives CASSSKGNEQYF.

V usage is TRBV4-3 and J usage is TRBJ2-7; no reliable D call. The CDR3 length is 15 residues. V gave up 0 bases and J gave up 3 bases, with 12 bases separating them. Per the germline V gene, CDR1 is LGHNA and CDR2 is YSLEER. The CDR3 reads CASSQDLSLNYEQYF. In DNA form, the CDR3 reads TGCGCCAGCAGCCAAGATTTGAGCCTAAACTACGAGCAGTACTTC.

V and J are TRBV6-1 and TRBJ1-6; D perhaps matches TRBD1 (5 bases). The CDR3 sequence is 15 residues long. CDR1 and CDR2 (germline): MNHNS, SASEGT. V was shortened by 0 bases and J by 9 bases, with 12 bases between the two germline ends. This CDR3 reads CASSEAEGIRSPLHF. The CDR3 bases are TGTGCCAGCAGTGAAGCGGAGGGGATCCGTTCACCCCTCCACTTT.

The chain is built from TRBV19 and TRBJ2-7; 9 bases fit TRBD1. CDR1 and CDR2 (germline): LNHDA, SQIVND (reference sequence). The junction had 3 bases not matched to a gene; V was cut back by 5 bases and J by 4 bases. The CDR3 loop spans 13 amino acids. Here the CDR3 reads CASSPGTGYEQYF. DNA of the CDR3: TGTGCCAGTAGTCCCGGGACAGGGTACGAGCAGTACTTC.